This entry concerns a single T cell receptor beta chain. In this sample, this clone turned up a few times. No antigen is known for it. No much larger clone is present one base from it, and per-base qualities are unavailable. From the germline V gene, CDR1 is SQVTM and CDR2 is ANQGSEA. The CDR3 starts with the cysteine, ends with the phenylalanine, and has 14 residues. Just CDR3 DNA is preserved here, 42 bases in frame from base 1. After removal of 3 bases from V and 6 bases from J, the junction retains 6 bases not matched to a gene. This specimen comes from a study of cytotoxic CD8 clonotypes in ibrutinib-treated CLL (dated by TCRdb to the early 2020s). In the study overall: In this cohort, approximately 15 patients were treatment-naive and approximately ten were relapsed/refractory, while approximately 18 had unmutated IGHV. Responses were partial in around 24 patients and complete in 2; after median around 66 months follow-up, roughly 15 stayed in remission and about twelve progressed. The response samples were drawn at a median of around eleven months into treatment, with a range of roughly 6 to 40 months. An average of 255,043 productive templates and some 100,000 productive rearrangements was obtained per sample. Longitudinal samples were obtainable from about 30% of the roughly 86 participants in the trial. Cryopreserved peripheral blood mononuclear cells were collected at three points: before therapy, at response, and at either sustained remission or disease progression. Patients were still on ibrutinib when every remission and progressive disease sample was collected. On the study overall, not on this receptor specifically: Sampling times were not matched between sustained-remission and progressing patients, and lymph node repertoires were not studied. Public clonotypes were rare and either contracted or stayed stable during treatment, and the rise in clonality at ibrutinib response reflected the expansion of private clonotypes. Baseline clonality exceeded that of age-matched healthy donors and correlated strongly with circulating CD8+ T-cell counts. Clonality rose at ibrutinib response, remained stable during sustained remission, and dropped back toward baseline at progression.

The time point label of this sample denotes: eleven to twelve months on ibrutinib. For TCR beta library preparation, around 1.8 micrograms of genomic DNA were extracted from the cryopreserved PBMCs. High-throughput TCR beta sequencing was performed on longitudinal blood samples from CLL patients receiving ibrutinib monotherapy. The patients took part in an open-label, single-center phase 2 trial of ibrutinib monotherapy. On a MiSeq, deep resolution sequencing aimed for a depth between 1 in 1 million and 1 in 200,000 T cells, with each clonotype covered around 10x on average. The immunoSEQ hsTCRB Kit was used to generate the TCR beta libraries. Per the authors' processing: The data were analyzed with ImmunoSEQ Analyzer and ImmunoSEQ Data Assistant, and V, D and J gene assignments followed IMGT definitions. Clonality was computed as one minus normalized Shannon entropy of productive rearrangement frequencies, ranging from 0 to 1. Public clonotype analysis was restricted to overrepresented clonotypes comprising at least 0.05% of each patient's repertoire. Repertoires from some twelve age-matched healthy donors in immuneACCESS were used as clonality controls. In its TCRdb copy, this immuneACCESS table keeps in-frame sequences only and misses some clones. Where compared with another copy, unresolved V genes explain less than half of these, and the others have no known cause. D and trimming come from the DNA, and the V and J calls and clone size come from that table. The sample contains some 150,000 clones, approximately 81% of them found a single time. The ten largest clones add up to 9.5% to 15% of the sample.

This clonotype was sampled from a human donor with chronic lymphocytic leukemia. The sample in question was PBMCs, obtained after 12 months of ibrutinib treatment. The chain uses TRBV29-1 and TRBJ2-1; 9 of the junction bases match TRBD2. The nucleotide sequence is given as TGCAGCGTTGATCGTAGCGGGAGTAGCAATGAGCAGTTCTTC. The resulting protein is CSVDRSGSSNEQFF.